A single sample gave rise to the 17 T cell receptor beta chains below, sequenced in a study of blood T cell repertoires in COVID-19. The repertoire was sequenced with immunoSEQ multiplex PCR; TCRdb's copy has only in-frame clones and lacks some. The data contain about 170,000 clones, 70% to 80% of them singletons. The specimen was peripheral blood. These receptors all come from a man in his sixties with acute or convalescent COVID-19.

Here the CDR3 DNA reads TGTGCCAGCAGCTTAACAGGCAGCGAAAATGGCTACACCTTC. It specifies CASSLTGSENGYTF. This chain uses TRBV7-3 with TRBJ1-2, with D unresolved. The CDR3 runs 14 residues. Germline CDR1 and CDR2: SGHTA and FQGTGA. The V end lost 0 bases, the J end lost 6 bases, and 11 bases lay between the germline ends.

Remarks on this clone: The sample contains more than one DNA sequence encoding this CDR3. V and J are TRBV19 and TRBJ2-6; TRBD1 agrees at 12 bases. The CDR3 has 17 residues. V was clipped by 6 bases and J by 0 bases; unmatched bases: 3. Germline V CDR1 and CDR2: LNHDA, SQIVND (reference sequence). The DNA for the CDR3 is TGTGCCAGTAGGGGGGACAGGGGGCTCTCTGGGGCCAACGTCCTGACTTTC. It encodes CASRGDRGLSGANVLTF.

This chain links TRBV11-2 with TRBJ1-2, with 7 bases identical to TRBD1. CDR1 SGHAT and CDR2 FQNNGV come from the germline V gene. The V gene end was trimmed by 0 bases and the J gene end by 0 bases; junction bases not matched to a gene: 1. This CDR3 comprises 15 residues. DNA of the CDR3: TGTGCCAGCAGCTTAGAAGGGGGCGCTAACTATGGCTACACCTTC. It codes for CASSLEGGANYGYTF.

The CDR3 is CATSDSRLAGANVLTF. The CDR3 DNA reads TGTGCCACCAGTGATTCCAGGCTCGCTGGGGCCAACGTCCTGACTTTC. The V call is TRBV24-1, the J call TRBJ2-6; D is unclear. Trimming cost V 2 bases and J 2 bases, with 9 bases left between them. The CDR3 runs 16 residues. From germline, CDR1 is KGHDR and CDR2 SFDVKD.

As DNA, the CDR3 is TGTGCCAGCAGTTCTACCCCCGACAGGGTTAGGTACGAGCAGTACTTC. This sequence encodes CASSSTPDRVRYEQYF. The chain links TRBV6-6 to TRBJ2-7; 7 positions agree with TRBD1. V lost 4 bases to trimming and J lost 4 bases; unmatched junction nucleotides: 13. The CDR3 extends over 16 amino acids. Germline V gives CDR1 MNHNY, CDR2 SVGAGI (reference sequence).

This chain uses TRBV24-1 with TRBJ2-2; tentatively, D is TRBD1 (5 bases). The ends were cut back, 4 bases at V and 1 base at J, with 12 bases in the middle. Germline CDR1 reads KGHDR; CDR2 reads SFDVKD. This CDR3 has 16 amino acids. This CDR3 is CATSDETVRNTGELFF. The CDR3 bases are TGTGCCACCAGTGACGAGACAGTCCGGAACACCGGGGAGCTGTTTTTT.

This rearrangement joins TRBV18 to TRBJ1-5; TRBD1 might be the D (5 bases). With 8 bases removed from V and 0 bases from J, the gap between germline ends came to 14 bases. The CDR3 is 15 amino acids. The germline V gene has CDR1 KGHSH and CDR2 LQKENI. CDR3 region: CASSVIQVSNQPQHF. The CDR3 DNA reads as TGTGCCAGCAGCGTCATACAGGTTAGCAATCAGCCCCAGCATTTT.

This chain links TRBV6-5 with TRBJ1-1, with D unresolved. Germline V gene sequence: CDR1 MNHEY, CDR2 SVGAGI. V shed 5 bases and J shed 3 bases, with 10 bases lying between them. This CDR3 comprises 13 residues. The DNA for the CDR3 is TGTGCCAGCAGTAGCCGGTTTTACACTGAAGCTTTCTTT. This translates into CASSSRFYTEAFF.

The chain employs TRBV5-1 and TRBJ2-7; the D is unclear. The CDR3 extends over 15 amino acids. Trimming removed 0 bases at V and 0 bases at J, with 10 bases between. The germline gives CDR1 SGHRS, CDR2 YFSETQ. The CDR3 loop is CASSLEPASSYEQYF. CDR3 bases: TGCGCCAGCAGCTTGGAACCAGCTAGCTCCTACGAGCAGTACTTC.

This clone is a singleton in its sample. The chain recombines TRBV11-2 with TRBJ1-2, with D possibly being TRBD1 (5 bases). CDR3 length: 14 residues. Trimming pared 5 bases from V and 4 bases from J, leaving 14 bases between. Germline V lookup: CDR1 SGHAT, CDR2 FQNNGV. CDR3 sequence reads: CASSNQGYPYGYTF. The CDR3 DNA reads TGTGCCAGCAGCAACCAGGGATACCCCTATGGCTACACCTTC.

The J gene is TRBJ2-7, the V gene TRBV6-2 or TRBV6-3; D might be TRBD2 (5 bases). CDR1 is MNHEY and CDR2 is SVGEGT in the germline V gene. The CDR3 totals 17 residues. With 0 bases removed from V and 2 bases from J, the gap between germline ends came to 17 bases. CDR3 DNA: TGTGCCAGCAGTTACTCGATTCCCCGGGAACCACCCTACGAGCAGTACTTC. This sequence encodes CASSYSIPREPPYEQYF.

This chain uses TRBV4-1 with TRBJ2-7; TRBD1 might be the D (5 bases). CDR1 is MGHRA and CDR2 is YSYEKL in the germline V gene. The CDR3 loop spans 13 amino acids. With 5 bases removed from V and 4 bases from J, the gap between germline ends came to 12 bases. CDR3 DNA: TGCGCCAGCAGCGAAAAGACAGCTTACGAGCAGTACTTC. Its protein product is CASSEKTAYEQYF.

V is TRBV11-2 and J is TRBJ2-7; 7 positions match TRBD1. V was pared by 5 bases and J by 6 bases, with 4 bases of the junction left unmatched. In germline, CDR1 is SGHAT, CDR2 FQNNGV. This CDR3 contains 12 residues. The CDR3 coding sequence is TGTGCCAGCAGCCAGGGACAGTTCGAGCAGTACTTC. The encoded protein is CASSQGQFEQYF.

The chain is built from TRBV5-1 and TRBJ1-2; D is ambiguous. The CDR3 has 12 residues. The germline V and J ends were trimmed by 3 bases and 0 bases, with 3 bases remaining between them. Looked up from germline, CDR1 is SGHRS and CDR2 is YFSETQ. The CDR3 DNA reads TGCGCCAGCAGCTCTACTAACTATGGCTACACCTTC. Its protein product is CASSSTNYGYTF.

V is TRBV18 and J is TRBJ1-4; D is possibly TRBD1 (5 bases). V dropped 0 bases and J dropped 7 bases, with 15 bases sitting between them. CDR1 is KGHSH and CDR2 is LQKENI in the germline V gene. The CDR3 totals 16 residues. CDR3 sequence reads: CASSPPGQGSSEKLFF. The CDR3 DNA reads TGTGCCAGCTCACCACCGGGGCAGGGTTCGAGTGAAAAACTGTTTTTT.

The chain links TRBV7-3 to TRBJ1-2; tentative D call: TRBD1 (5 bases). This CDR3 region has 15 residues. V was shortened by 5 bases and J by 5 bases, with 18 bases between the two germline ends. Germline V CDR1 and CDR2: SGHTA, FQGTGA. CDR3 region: CASSPQGGVLYGYTF. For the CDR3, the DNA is TGTGCCAGCAGCCCCCAGGGTGGGGTACTGTATGGCTACACCTTC.

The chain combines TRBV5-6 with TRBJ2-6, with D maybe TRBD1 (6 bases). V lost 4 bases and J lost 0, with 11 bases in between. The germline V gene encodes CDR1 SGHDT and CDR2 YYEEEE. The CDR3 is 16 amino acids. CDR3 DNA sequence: TGTGCCAGCAGCAAACGGACAGTCTCTGGGGCCAACGTCCTGACTTTC. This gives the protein CASSKRTVSGANVLTF.